These 18 T cell receptor beta chains came from one sample sequenced in a study of PD-L1 blockade in urothelial cancer. The data were produced by immunoSEQ multiplex PCR, yet TCRdb's version contains in-frame clones alone and is incomplete. The sample carries tens of thousands of clones, roughly 84% recorded once. As for time point: pretreatment peripheral blood. The starting material was PBMCs, obtained around atezolizumab (anti-PD-L1) treatment. These receptors originate from a woman aged 70 to 79 with urothelial cancer.

This clone was recorded only once. The rearrangement joins TRBV5-6 to TRBJ2-5; possibly TRBD1 for D (6 bases). Germline CDR1 is SGHDT and CDR2 is YYEEEE. The CDR3 is 14 residues long. V lost 4 bases and J 5 bases, leaving 15 bases between the germline ends. The DNA for the CDR3 is TGTGCCAGCAGCCTCAGGGGCGCGGATGAGACCCAGTACTTC. Translated, it gives CASSLRGADETQYF.

The chain is built from TRBV7-2 and TRBJ1-4, with 9 positions matching TRBD1. Germline CDR1 reads SGHTA; CDR2 reads FQGNSA. Trimming cost V 5 bases and J 11 bases; bases outside gene matches: 9. CDR3 length: 14 amino acids. The CDR3 nucleotides are TGTGCCAGCAGCGTGGACAGGGGTTTTAATAAACTGTTTTTT. As protein: CASSVDRGFNKLFF.

The gene calls are TRBV5-1 and TRBJ2-5; 7 nucleotides line up with TRBD2. V gave up 0 bases and J gave up 3 bases; unmatched junction bases: 5. This CDR3 region has 15 residues. Germline V gene data show CDR1 as SGHRS and CDR2 as YFSETQ. The CDR3 loop reads CASSLVGLVEETQYF. The CDR3 DNA reads as TGCGCCAGCAGCTTGGTTGGACTAGTTGAAGAGACCCAGTACTTC.

The chain carries TRBV5-6 and TRBJ2-1; TRBD1 might be the D (5 bases). V was cut by 0 bases and J by 7 bases, with 17 bases left in between. The CDR3 loop spans 16 amino acids. Germline loops: CDR1 SGHDT, CDR2 YYEEEE. CDR3 bases: TGTGCCAGCAGCTTGGGTCTCAGGGAAATCTATAATGAGCAGTTCTTC. It specifies CASSLGLREIYNEQFF.

The rearrangement joins TRBV7-2 to TRBJ1-2, with 11 bases lining up with TRBD1. CDR1 and CDR2 (germline): SGHTA, FQGNSA. The CDR3 extends over 16 amino acids. The J segment lost 7 bases and the V segment lost 5 bases, leaving 12 bases of the junction unmatched. The CDR3 DNA reads as TGTGCCAGCAGCGTCATCCGGACAGGGGGCGGGGGTGGCTACACCTTC. Protein: CASSVIRTGGGGGYTF.

V is TRBV27 and J is TRBJ1-2; TRBD1 matches at 8 bases. Germline V lookup: CDR1 MNHEY, CDR2 SMNVEV (reference sequence). J gave up 2 bases and V 2 bases, and 4 bases lay outside the gene matches. CDR3 size: 15 residues. CDR3 sequence reads: CASSLLGTGNYGYTF. As DNA, the CDR3 is TGTGCCAGCAGTTTACTAGGGACAGGCAACTATGGCTACACCTTC.

This chain uses TRBV27 with TRBJ2-7; TRBD2 matches at 7 bases. Trimming cost V 6 bases and J 0 bases; bases outside gene matches: 8. The CDR3 extends over 15 amino acids. Germline values: CDR1 MNHEY, CDR2 SMNVEV (reference sequence). CDR3 in DNA: TGTGCCAGCAGAACCTACGGGGGGAGCTCCTACGAGCAGTACTTC. This codes for CASRTYGGSSYEQYF.

This chain joins TRBV10-3 and TRBJ1-1; a weak D match, TRBD1 (5 bases). The germline gives CDR1 ENHRY, CDR2 SYGVKD. This CDR3 is built from 14 residues. V was shortened by 4 bases and J by 4 bases, with 13 bases between the two germline ends. This CDR3 is CAISVLGGGTEAFF. For the CDR3, the DNA is TGTGCCATCAGTGTCCTCGGGGGGGGCACTGAAGCTTTCTTT.

V is TRBV6-1 and J is TRBJ2-1; possible D gene TRBD2, 6 bases. From germline, CDR1 is MNHNS and CDR2 SASEGT. Deletions cut 8 bases from V and 5 bases from J, with 16 bases between. This CDR3 spans 14 amino acids. This chain's CDR3 is CASLPGWEDNEQFF. The CDR3 bases are TGTGCCAGCCTGCCGGGATGGGAGGACAATGAGCAGTTCTTC.

The V gene is TRBV29-1, the J gene TRBJ2-7; 8 bases align to TRBD1. V was pared by 6 bases and J by 5 bases, with 9 bases of the junction left unmatched. The CDR3 runs 13 residues. Germline V lookup: CDR1 SQVTM, CDR2 ANQGSEA. The CDR3 sequence: CSVQPRGRDEQYF. The CDR3 nucleotides are TGCAGCGTCCAACCCAGGGGGCGAGACGAGCAGTACTTC.

This sequence joins TRBV28 and TRBJ2-7, with D tentatively TRBD2 (6 bases). The germline V and J ends were trimmed by 8 bases and 0 bases, with 17 bases remaining between them. The germline gives CDR1 MDHEN, CDR2 SYDVKM. CDR3 length: 15 residues. The CDR3 spells CASLPPGLSSYEQYF. The DNA for the CDR3 is TGTGCCAGCCTTCCCCCGGGACTCAGCTCCTACGAGCAGTACTTC.

The chain combines TRBV7-2 with TRBJ2-3; D is uncertain. V gave up 5 bases and J gave up 2 bases, with 17 bases separating them. This CDR3 spans 16 amino acids. Germline lookup yields CDR1 SGHTA and CDR2 FQGNSA. CDR3 DNA: TGTGCCAGCAGCCGCCGTCAGGCCACAAACACAGATACGCAGTATTTT. Its translation: CASSRRQATNTDTQYF. Full variable domain (remainder filled in from reference TRBV7-2 and TRBJ2-3): GAGVSQSPSNKVTEKGKDVELRCDPISGHTALYWYRQSLGQGLEFLIYFQGNSAPDKSGLPSDRFSAERTGGSVSTLTIQRTQQEDSAVYLCASSRRQATNTDTQYFGPGTRLTVL.

The chain couples TRBV30 to TRBJ1-4, with 7 bases lining up with TRBD1. Unmatched junction bases numbered 1, after V lost 4 bases and J lost 2 bases. The CDR3 length is 13 residues. Germline V gives CDR1 GTSNPN, CDR2 SVGIG (reference sequence). In nucleotides, the CDR3 is TGTGCCTGGAACAGGGGCACTAATGAAAAACTGTTTTTT. Amino acids: CAWNRGTNEKLFF.

The chain's CDR3 is CSVETSGNSYEQYF. The CDR3 bases are TGCAGCGTGGAGACTAGCGGAAACTCCTACGAGCAGTACTTC. The chain combines TRBV29-1 with TRBJ2-7, with TRBD2 identical over 9 bases. V dropped 6 bases and J dropped 0; count of bases not matched to a gene: 6. This CDR3 spans 14 amino acids. In germline, CDR1 is SQVTM, CDR2 ANQGSEA.

The chain has TRBV9 and TRBJ2-7; TRBD1 matches at 8 bases. The germline V gene has CDR1 SGDLS and CDR2 YYNGEE. The junction had 5 bases not matched to a gene; V was cut back by 3 bases and J by 0 bases. The length of the CDR3 is 15 residues. This chain's CDR3 is CASSAGGLISYEQYF. The CDR3 DNA is TGTGCCAGCAGCGCAGGGGGCCTCATCTCCTACGAGCAGTACTTC. The complete variable domain, with remaining parts taken from reference TRBV9 and TRBJ2-7, reads DSGVTQTPKHLITATGQRVTLRCSPRSGDLSVYWYQQSLDQGLQFLIQYYNGEERAKGNILERFSAQQFPDLHSELNLSSLELGDSALYFCASSAGGLISYEQYFGPGTRLTVT.

This clone showed up just a few times. The chain combines TRBV30 with TRBJ1-2; D possibly corresponds to TRBD1 (5 bases). Deletions cut 2 bases from V and 8 bases from J, with 12 bases between. CDR3 length: 12 residues. Germline V CDR1 and CDR2: GTSNPN, SVGIG (reference sequence). CDR3 amino acids: CAWSLQGEGYTF. CDR3 DNA: TGTGCCTGGAGTTTGCAGGGCGAGGGCTACACCTTC.

This clone occurred many times. The rearrangement links TRBV30 to TRBJ1-2, with unresolved D. This CDR3 has 12 residues. Germline loops: CDR1 GTSNPN, CDR2 SVGIG (reference sequence). V lost 2 bases, J lost 8 bases, and 12 bases lay in between. CDR3 loop: CAWSSTWEGYTF. For the CDR3, the DNA is TGTGCCTGGAGTTCCACCTGGGAGGGCTACACCTTC.

This chain uses TRBV13 with TRBJ2-3; TRBD2 agrees at 13 bases. After removal of 5 bases from V and 2 bases from J, the junction contained 7 bases not matched to a gene. There are 17 residues in the CDR3. Germline lookup yields CDR1 PRHDT and CDR2 FYEKMQ (reference sequence). The CDR3 DNA reads as TGTGCCAGCAGCACAAGGACTAGCGGGAGTACCACAGATACGCAGTATTTT. This codes for CASSTRTSGSTTDTQYF.